The entry below describes one T cell receptor beta chain. This clone's antigen is unknown. The sample holds no much larger clone one base away, and base qualities are not on file. TCRbeta CDR3 regions were amplified from genomic DNA using the immunoSEQ Assay, a bias-controlled multiplex PCR. Per the authors' processing: Within the assay, amplification of reference gene primers was used to estimate how many nucleated cells each sample contained. Sequence reads were collapsed and filtered to measure the absolute abundance of every unique TCRbeta CDR3 rearrangement. Productive Simpson clonality was computed per sample as the square root of Simpson's diversity index over productive rearrangements. In TCRdb, the immuneACCESS table is reduced to in-frame sequences with V and J assigned. These tables do not hold every clone; where another copy was compared, an unresolved V gene accounts for under half, and the others remain unexplained. V, J and clone size are those of that table, while D and trimming were read from the DNA. The sample table lists about 230,000 clones, 84% of them with a count of one. Under 2.5% of the sample goes to the ten largest clones.

This sample was included in a study of blood T cell repertoires in COVID-19 (dated by TCRdb to 2018 to 2021). About the full investigation: Samples from collaborators originated in the United States, Italy and Spain and spanned both the acute and convalescent phases of COVID-19. The material from the prospective study consisted of cDNA or gDNA derived from T cells, B-cell-depleted T cells, or PBMCs. Deeply sampled blood TCRbeta repertoires from subjects exposed to, actively infected with, or recovered from COVID-19 were included in the dataset. A freely available public database, intended as a resource for researchers studying the immune response to SARS-CoV-2, is where the repertoires were released. The samples were drawn from two sources: the first 160 participants of the ongoing ImmuneRACE study, and 1,000 to 1,500 subjects contributed by 6 global collaborators. Sample metadata almost always included a de-identified subject ID, COVID-19 status, age in years and sex. Where HLA class I and class II types were available, the types were taken from metadata supplied by the sample provider, not from assay-based typing. Study-wide conclusions, independent of this receptor: How much clinical and demographic metadata was included differed by source and by participant, and the metadata was provided uncurated.

The CDR3 contains 16 residues, cysteine and phenylalanine counted. Kept here is only the CDR3 DNA, which spans 48 bases and is read in frame from base 1. V trim: 4 bases; J trim: 10 bases; unmatched bases: 13. CDR1 SGHNT and CDR2 YYREEE were looked up in the germline V gene (reference sequence). Samples from volunteer blood donors who had recovered from COVID-19 were contributed by a second Seattle source. The collaborating institutions used their own protocols to collect whole blood in K2EDTA tubes. Collaborator samples were shipped for TCRbeta analysis as frozen whole blood, isolated PBMCs, or DNA extracted from either sample type.

The chain joins TRBV5-4 to TRBJ2-1; the central 11 bases match TRBD2. The sample taken for sequencing was peripheral blood. This receptor was identified in a man aged 35 to 55 who had recovered from COVID-19. This receptor carries the CDR3 CASSPPSGGNYNEQFF. The DNA is TGTGCCAGCAGCCCACCTAGCGGGGGGAACTATAACGAGCAGTTCTTC.